This TCR beta chain came from a study of read filtering for tumor transcriptome and immune sequencing. This library used roughly 0.4 ug RNA and molecular barcoded adaptors spanning alpha/delta and beta/gamma chains. TCRdb re-called the reads through MiXCR, storing one row per CDR3 protein. Among tens of thousands of distinct CDR3 sequences, roughly a fifth were seen once, and the ten largest hold about 14%. Comment on this clonotype: One junction end does not reproduce the germline sequence, and a read error may be involved.

The sequenced sample was a population of CD138-negative cells sorted from bone marrow. This sequence originates from a donor at least 40 years old with multiple myeloma.

The CDR3 coding sequence is TGCAGAGTTGCAATAGCGGGAAGCACAGATACGCTGTATTTT. Its translation is CRVAIAGSTDTLYF. The chain has TRBV29-1 and TRBJ2-3; 8 nucleotides agree with TRBD2. The V gene's germline CDR1 is SQVTM and CDR2 ANQGSEA. The CDR3 runs 14 residues.